This T cell receptor (beta chain) was obtained from a study of control samples from healthy donors and cancer patients. TCRdb keeps only in-frame clones here, not all; method: immunoSEQ multiplex PCR. The table includes fewer than 250,000 clones, approximately 91% detected once. This CDR3 comprises 15 residues. V gave up 5 bases and J gave up 0 bases, with 11 bases separating them. The germline gives CDR1 MNHEY, CDR2 SMNVEV (reference sequence). This chain joins TRBV27 and TRBJ2-1; TRBD2 is a possible D gene (5 bases). The sequence came from a man under 40 in good health. The sequencing sample was made of blood. CDR3 coding DNA: TGTGCCAGCAGTCCCGGGATTAGCTCCTACAATGAGCAGTTCTTC. This sequence encodes CASSPGISSYNEQFF.